This T cell receptor beta chain was recorded in a study of OX40 agonist ivuxolimab in advanced cancers. TCRdb keeps only in-frame clones here, not all; method: immunoSEQ multiplex PCR. The sample has 70,000 to 95,000 clones; 85% to 95% are singletons. Germline V gene sequence: CDR1 MGHRA, CDR2 YSYEKL. Trimming left V 0 bases short and J 2 bases short, with 11 bases between. This CDR3 region has 15 residues. The sequences come from CD4+ or CD8+ T cells sorted from blood, collected in a trial of the OX40 agonist ivuxolimab. The source of this sequence is an adult with an advanced solid tumor such as melanoma, head and neck, liver or kidney cancer. The rearrangement joins TRBV4-1 to TRBJ2-7; possibly TRBD1 for D (6 bases). The CDR3 reads CASSQETGTTYEQYF. In DNA form, the CDR3 reads TGCGCCAGCAGCCAAGAAACAGGGACGACCTACGAGCAGTACTTC.